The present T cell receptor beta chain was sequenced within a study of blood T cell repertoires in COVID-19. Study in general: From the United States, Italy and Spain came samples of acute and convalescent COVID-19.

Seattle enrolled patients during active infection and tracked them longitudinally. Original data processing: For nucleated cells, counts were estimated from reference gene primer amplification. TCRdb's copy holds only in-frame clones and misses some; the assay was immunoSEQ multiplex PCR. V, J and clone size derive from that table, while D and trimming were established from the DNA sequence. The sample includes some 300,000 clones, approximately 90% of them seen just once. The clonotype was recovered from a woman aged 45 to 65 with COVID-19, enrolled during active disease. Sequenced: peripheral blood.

CDR3 in amino acids: CASSKNSGTRLYEQYF. The CDR3 DNA follows: TGTGCCAGCAGCAAGAATTCCGGGACTAGGCTCTACGAGCAGTACTTC. The V and J genes are TRBV7-2 and TRBJ2-7; TRBD2 agrees at 8 bases. The CDR3 contains 16 residues. Trimming removed 5 bases from V and 3 bases from J; junction bases left unmatched: 12. CDR1 and CDR2 (germline): SGHTA, FQGNSA.